This TCR beta chain was sequenced for a study of beta chain features in type 1 diabetes. General observations from the study: Moderate but significant shortening of TCRB CDR3s was recorded in all four CD4+ subsets from Type 1 diabetes patients. These data did not resolve whether HLA type affects TCRB rearrangement.

It was one heparinised blood draw, averaging about 0.12 L, that each donor gave. Germline CDR1 reads SNHLY; CDR2 reads FYNNEI. The CDR3 consists of 15 residues. With V trimmed by 7 bases and J by 5 bases, 9 bases remained unmatched. Reverse transcription of all isolated RNA meant that expressed TCRB transcripts were sequenced. Mean read depth for naive, central memory and regulatory T cell samples was roughly 4 million reads. Clones were sequenced by immunoSEQ multiplex PCR, and TCRdb holds only the in-frame ones, with some missing. The table records approximately 600,000 clones, 12% of them present only once. This clone was seen more than once but under ten times. Its antigen is unidentified.

V is TRBV2 and J is TRBJ1-3, with TRBD1 matching 9 bases. The sequence was obtained from a man aged 30-40 years with type 1 diabetes. The specimen sequenced was naive CD4+ T cells from blood. The CDR3 loop reads CASTSRDRARNTIYF. The CDR3 bases are TGTGCCAGCACTAGCCGGGACAGGGCGAGAAACACCATATATTTT.